A single sample is the source of the 16 T cell receptor beta chains below, sequenced in a study of OX40 agonist ivuxolimab in advanced cancers. Sequenced by immunoSEQ multiplex PCR; TCRdb stores in-frame clones only, minus some. The table lists over 55,000 clones, 70% to 90% of them singletons, with approximately 4% in the top ten. This sample comprised CD4+ or CD8+ T cells sorted from blood, obtained in a trial of the OX40 agonist ivuxolimab. The receptors stem from an adult with an advanced solid tumor such as melanoma, head and neck, liver or kidney cancer.

This chain links TRBV27 with TRBJ2-3; tentatively, D is TRBD1 or TRBD2 (6 bases each). V was cut by 6 bases and J by 4 bases, with 14 bases left in between. CDR1 MNHEY and CDR2 SMNVEV come from the germline V gene (reference sequence). This CDR3 contains 14 residues. The CDR3 DNA reads as TGTGCCAGCAGGTTGGGGGGCCAATCAGATACGCAGTATTTT. Its translation is CASRLGGQSDTQYF.

The rearrangement links TRBV5-4 to TRBJ2-3; 9 bases are a match to TRBD2. The CDR3 spans 15 residues. Germline trimming cut 4 bases from V and 5 bases from J; bases unmatched to any gene: 8. Germline-derived CDR1 and CDR2 are SGHNT and YYREEE (reference sequence). CDR3 loop: CASSPRAGGEDTQYF. CDR3 bases: TGTGCCAGCAGCCCCAGAGCGGGGGGAGAAGATACGCAGTATTTT.

This clone turned up a few times. V usage is TRBV12-5 and J usage is TRBJ2-3; 9 bases match TRBD2. The V gene's germline CDR1 is LGHNT and CDR2 FRNRAP. The J segment lost 7 bases and the V segment lost 2 bases, leaving 4 bases of the junction unmatched. The CDR3 covers 14 residues. The CDR3 DNA reads TGTGCTAGTGGTTTGTCTAGCGGGGCGTATACGCAGTATTTT. Translation gives CASGLSSGAYTQYF.

The V call is TRBV7-2, the J call TRBJ1-1; weak D call: TRBD1 (6 bases). Germline-derived CDR1 and CDR2 are SGHTA and FQGNSA. This CDR3 has 15 residues. V was clipped by 6 bases and J by 2 bases, with 16 bases between them. CDR3 sequence: CASRRPGQLNTEAFF. The CDR3 nucleotides read TGTGCCAGCAGACGACCGGGACAACTAAACACTGAAGCTTTCTTT.

J is TRBJ1-5 and V is TRBV5-1; possible D gene TRBD1, 6 bases. Trimming took 1 base from V and 4 from J, leaving 12 bases between them. The germline V gene has CDR1 SGHRS and CDR2 YFSETQ. This CDR3 spans 15 amino acids. The CDR3 here is CASSLSGQGNQPQHF. The DNA of the CDR3 is TGCGCCAGCAGCTTGTCAGGCCAGGGGAATCAGCCCCAGCATTTT.

The chain uses TRBV7-8 and TRBJ2-7; D unresolved. Per germline, CDR1 SGHVS and CDR2 FQNEAQ. The CDR3 is 13 residues long. The V end was cut by 2 bases, the J end by 1 base, with 6 bases between. The CDR3 here is CASSLSASYEQYF. Here the CDR3 DNA reads TGTGCCAGCAGCTTATCCGCTTCCTACGAGCAGTACTTC.

This sequence joins TRBV9 and TRBJ2-3; D might be TRBD2 (5 bases). In germline, CDR1 is SGDLS, CDR2 YYNGEE. V was trimmed by 2 bases and J by 7 bases, leaving 8 bases between them. The CDR3 runs 12 residues. This CDR3 reads CASSVRGHTQYF. CDR3 nucleotide sequence: TGTGCCAGCAGCGTCAGAGGGCATACGCAGTATTTT.

The chain employs TRBV7-8 and TRBJ1-5; the match to TRBD1 covers 8 bases. The ends lost 1 base at V and 3 bases at J; junction bases unmatched: 8. Germline CDR1 and CDR2: SGHVS and FQNEAQ. The CDR3 runs 17 residues. This chain's CDR3 is CASSLEGQAAINQPQHF. Written as DNA, the CDR3 is TGTGCCAGCAGCTTAGAGGGACAGGCTGCAATCAATCAGCCCCAGCATTTT.

This rearrangement joins TRBV4-1 to TRBJ1-2; 9 nucleotides align to TRBD1. This CDR3 region has 15 residues. V lost 3 bases to trimming and J lost 3 bases; unmatched junction nucleotides: 5. Germline V CDR1 and CDR2: MGHRA, YSYEKL. DNA for the CDR3: TGCGCCAGCAGCCAGTTAACAGGGGGCCACTATGGCTACACCTTC. Its protein product is CASSQLTGGHYGYTF.

The J gene is TRBJ2-1, the V gene TRBV11-3; 10 nucleotides agree with TRBD1. The CDR3 has 16 amino acids. The trim removed 1 base at V and 7 bases at J, leaving 7 bases unmatched. Germline V CDR1 and CDR2: SGHNT, YENEEA. This chain's CDR3 is CASSLAGTGVWNEQFF. The DNA for the CDR3 is TGTGCCAGCAGCTTAGCGGGGACAGGGGTTTGGAATGAGCAGTTCTTC.

The genes are TRBV7-6 and TRBJ1-6; 9 bases match TRBD1. The germline gives CDR1 SGHVS, CDR2 FNYEAQ. J gave up 1 base and V 5 bases, and 6 bases lay outside the gene matches. The CDR3 is 17 residues long. CDR3 nucleotides: TGTGCCAGCAGCACAGGGGGCAGGGGTTCCTATAATTCACCCCTCCACTTT. Amino acid sequence: CASSTGGRGSYNSPLHF.

The chain recombines TRBV19 with TRBJ2-2; maybe TRBD1 (6 bases). Between the trimmed V and J ends, which lost 6 bases and 3 bases, there was a span of 11 bases. CDR3 length equals 14 residues. Germline CDR1 is LNHDA and CDR2 is SQIVND (reference sequence). This CDR3 reads CASRNRADTGELFF. The CDR3, as DNA: TGTGCCAGTAGAAACAGGGCGGACACCGGGGAGCTGTTTTTT. The full variable domain, its missing parts supplied by reference TRBV19 and TRBJ2-2, is DGGITQSPKYLFRKEGQNVTLSCEQNLNHDAMYWYRQDPGQGLRLIYYSQIVNDFQKGDIAEGYSVSREKKESFPLTVTSAQKNPTAFYLCASRNRADTGELFFGEGSRLTVL.

This clone was seen only a few times. The chain couples TRBV19 to TRBJ1-5; 7 bases map to TRBD1. CDR3 length equals 14 residues. Germline lookup yields CDR1 LNHDA and CDR2 SQIVND (reference sequence). V gave up 3 bases and J gave up 4 bases; unmatched junction bases: 3. The CDR3 DNA reads as TGTGCCAGTAGTATCGGGACAGCTAATCAGCCCCAGCATTTT. Amino acid sequence: CASSIGTANQPQHF.

V is TRBV7-2 and J is TRBJ1-2; 9 bases align to TRBD1. Germline CDR1 SGHTA, CDR2 FQGNSA. The ends lost 4 bases at V and 3 bases at J; junction bases unmatched: 9. The CDR3 runs 16 residues. CDR3 region: CASSSTGTGYHYGYTF. The CDR3 nucleotides read TGTGCCAGCAGCTCCACAGGGACAGGGTACCACTATGGCTACACCTTC.

V is TRBV10-3 and J is TRBJ2-2, with 7 bases aligning to TRBD1. V shed 6 bases, J shed 5 bases, and the junction held 6 bases outside the gene matches. Per the germline V gene, CDR1 is ENHRY and CDR2 is SYGVKD. The CDR3 length is 14 residues. This CDR3 is CAIRLGQQTGELFF. The CDR3 nucleotides are TGTGCCATCAGACTGGGACAGCAGACCGGGGAGCTGTTTTTT.

J is TRBJ2-5 and V is TRBV9, with 16 bases aligning to TRBD2. Trimming cost V 0 bases and J 5 bases; bases outside gene matches: 4. This CDR3 comprises 17 residues. Germline loops: CDR1 SGDLS, CDR2 YYNGEE. DNA of the CDR3: TGTGCCAGCAGCGTAGATGGGACTAGCGGGGGGGCCGAGACCCAGTACTTC. Protein: CASSVDGTSGGAETQYF. Combining the CDR3 with reference TRBV9 and TRBJ2-5 gives the whole variable domain DSGVTQTPKHLITATGQRVTLRCSPRSGDLSVYWYQQSLDQGLQFLIQYYNGEERAKGNILERFSAQQFPDLHSELNLSSLELGDSALYFCASSVDGTSGGAETQYFGPGTRLLVL.